This T cell receptor beta chain is drawn from a study of beta chain features in type 1 diabetes. General study results and limits: Moderate yet significant TCRB CDR3 shortening was seen in Type 1 diabetes patients in all four CD4+ subsets.

The CDR3 length is 14 residues. V lost 0 bases and J lost 12, with 17 bases in between. Germline V gives CDR1 SEHNR, CDR2 FQNEAQ (reference sequence). The sequenced template was cDNA made from the entire isolated RNA. Sequenced by immunoSEQ multiplex PCR; TCRdb stores in-frame clones only, minus some. Here the sample spans a few hundred thousand clones, roughly 17% being singletons. This clone turned up a few times. Antigen: not known. Staining for CD45RO/CCR7/CD25/CD127/CD95/CD27 allowed sorting of CD4+ naive, central memory, regulatory and stem cell-like memory cells. The gene calls are TRBV7-9 and TRBJ1-1; no definite D call. The specimen was naive CD4+ T cells from blood. The clonotype was recovered from a man younger than 45 with type 1 diabetes. The CDR3 loop is CASSLAMVRLGTFF. In DNA form, the CDR3 reads TGTGCCAGCAGCTTAGCGATGGTACGCCTCGGCACTTTCTTT.